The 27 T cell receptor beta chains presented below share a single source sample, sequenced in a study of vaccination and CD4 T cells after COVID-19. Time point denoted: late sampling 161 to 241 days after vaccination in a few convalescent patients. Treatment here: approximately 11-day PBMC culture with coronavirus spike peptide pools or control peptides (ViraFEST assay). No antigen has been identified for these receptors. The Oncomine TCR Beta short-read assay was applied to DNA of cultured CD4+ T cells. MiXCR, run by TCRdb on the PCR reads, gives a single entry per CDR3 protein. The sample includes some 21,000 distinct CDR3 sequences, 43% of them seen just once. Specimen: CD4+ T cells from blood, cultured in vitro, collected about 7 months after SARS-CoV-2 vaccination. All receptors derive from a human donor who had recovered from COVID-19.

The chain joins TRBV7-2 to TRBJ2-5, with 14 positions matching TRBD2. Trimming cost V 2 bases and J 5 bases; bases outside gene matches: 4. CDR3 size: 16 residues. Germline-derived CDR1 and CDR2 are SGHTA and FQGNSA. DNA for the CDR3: TGTGCCAGCAGCTTAAGGACTAGCGGGAGGAGGGAGACCCAGTACTTC. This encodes CASSLRTSGRRETQYF.

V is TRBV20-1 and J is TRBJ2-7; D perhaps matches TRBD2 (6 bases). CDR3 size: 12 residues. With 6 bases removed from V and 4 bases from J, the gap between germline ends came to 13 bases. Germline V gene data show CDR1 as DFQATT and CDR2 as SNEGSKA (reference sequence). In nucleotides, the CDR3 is TGCAGTGCCCCCGGGAGATCATACGAGCAGTACTTC. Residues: CSAPGRSYEQYF.

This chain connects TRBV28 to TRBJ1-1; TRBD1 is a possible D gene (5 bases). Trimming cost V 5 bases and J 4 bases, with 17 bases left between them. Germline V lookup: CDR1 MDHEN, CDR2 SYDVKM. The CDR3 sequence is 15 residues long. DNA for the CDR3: TGTGCCAGCAGTCTACTCGACTCTGGGGGCACTGAAGCTTTCTTT. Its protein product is CASSLLDSGGTEAFF.

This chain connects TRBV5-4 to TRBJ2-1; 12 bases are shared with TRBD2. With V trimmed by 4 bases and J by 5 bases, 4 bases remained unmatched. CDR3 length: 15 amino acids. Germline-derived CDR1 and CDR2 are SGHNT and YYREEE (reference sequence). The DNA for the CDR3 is TGTGCCAGCAGCCCTCTAGCGGGAGGGAACAATGAGCAGTTCTTC. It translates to CASSPLAGGNNEQFF.

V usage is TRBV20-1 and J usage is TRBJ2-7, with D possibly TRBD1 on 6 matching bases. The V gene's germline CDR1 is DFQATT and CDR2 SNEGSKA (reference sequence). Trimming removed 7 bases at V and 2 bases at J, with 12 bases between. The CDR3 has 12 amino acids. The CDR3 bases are TGCAGTGTTGTAACAGGGACCTACGAGCAGTACTTC. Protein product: CSVVTGTYEQYF.

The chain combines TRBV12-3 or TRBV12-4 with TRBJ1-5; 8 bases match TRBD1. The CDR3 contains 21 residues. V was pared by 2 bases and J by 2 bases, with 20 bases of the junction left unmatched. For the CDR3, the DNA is TGTGCCAGCAGTTTATACGTGTTGGGACAGGAATCAATACGACGCAATCAGCCCCAGCATTTT. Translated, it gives CASSLYVLGQESIRRNQPQHF.

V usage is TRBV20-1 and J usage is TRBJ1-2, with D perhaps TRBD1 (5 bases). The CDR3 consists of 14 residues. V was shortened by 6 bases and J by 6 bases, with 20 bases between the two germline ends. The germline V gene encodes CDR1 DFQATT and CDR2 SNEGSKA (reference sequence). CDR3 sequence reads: CSAPKALGGHGYTF. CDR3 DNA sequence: TGCAGTGCCCCAAAGGCCCTCGGGGGACATGGCTACACCTTC.

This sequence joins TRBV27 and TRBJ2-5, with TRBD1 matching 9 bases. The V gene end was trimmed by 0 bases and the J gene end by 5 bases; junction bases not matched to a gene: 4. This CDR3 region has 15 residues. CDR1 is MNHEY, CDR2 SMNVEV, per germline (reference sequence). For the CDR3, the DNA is TGTGCCAGCAGTTTATCGTACAGGGGGCGGGAGACCCAGTACTTC. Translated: CASSLSYRGRETQYF.

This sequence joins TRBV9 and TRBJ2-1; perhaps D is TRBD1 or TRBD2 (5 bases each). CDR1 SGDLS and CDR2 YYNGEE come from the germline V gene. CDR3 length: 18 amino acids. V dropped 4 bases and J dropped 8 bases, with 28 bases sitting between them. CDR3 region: CASSPDSLNSGIGDEQFF. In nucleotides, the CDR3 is TGTGCCAGCAGCCCTGACAGTCTCAACAGCGGTATCGGTGATGAGCAGTTCTTC.

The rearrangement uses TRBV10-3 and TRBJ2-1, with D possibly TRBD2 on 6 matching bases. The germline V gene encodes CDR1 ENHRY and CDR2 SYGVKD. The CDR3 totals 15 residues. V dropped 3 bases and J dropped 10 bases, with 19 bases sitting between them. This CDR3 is CAISDETREGGEQFF. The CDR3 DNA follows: TGTGCCATCAGTGACGAGACTAGGGAAGGCGGGGAGCAGTTCTTC.

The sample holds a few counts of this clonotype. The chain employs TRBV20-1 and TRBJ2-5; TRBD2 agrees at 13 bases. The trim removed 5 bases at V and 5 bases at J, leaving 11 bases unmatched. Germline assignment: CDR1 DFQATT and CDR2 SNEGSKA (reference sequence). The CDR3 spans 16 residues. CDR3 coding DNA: TGCAGTGCTGAACGAGGGACTAGCGGGATACGGGAGACCCAGTACTTC. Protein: CSAERGTSGIRETQYF.

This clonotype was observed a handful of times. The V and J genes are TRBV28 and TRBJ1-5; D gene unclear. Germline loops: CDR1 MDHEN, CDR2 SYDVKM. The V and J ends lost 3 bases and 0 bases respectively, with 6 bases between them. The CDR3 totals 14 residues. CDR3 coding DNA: TGTGCCAGCAGTTTGCGGGGTAGCAATCAGCCCCAGCATTTT. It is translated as CASSLRGSNQPQHF.

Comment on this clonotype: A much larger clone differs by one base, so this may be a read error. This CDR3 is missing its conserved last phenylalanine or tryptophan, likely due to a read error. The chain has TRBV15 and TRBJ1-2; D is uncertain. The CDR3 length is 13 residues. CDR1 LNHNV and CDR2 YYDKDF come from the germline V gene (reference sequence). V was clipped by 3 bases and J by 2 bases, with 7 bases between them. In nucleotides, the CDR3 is TGTGCCACCAGCAGGGTAGGGAACTATGGCTACACCCTC. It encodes CATSRVGNYGYTL.

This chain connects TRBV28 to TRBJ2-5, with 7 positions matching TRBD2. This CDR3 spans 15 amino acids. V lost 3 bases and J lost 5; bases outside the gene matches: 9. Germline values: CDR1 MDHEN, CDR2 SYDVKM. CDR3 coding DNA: TGTGCCAGCAGTTTTGGGGGGGAGGCGGGGGAGACCCAGTACTTC. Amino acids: CASSFGGEAGETQYF.

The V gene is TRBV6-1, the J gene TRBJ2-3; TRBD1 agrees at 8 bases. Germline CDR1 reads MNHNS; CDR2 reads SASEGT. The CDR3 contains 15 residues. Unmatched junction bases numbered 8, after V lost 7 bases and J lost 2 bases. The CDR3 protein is CASIPGQENTDTQYF. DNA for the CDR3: TGTGCCAGCATTCCGGGACAGGAAAACACAGATACGCAGTATTTT.

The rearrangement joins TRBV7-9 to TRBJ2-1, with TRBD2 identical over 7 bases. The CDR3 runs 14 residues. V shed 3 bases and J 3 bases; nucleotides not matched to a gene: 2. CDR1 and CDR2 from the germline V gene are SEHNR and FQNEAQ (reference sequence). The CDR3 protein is CASSLGGSYNEQFF. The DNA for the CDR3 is TGTGCCAGCAGCTTGGGCGGGAGCTACAATGAGCAGTTCTTC.

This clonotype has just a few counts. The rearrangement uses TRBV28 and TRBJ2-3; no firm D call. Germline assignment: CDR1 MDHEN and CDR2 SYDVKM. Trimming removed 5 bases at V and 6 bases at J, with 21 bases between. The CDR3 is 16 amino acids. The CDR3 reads CASSPPSGPRTDTQYF. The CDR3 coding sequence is TGTGCCAGCAGTCCCCCCTCGGGCCCGAGGACGGATACGCAGTATTTT. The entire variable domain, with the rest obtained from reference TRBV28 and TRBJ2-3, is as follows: DVKVTQSSRYLVKRTGEKVFLECVQDMDHENMFWYRQDPGLGLRLIYFSYDVKMKEKGDIPEGYSVSREKKERFSLILESASTNQTSMYLCASSPPSGPRTDTQYFGPGTRLTVL.

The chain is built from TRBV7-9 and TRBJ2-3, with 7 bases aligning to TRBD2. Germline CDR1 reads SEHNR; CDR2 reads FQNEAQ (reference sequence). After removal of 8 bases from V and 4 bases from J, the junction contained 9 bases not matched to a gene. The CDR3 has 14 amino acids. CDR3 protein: CASRGDYPPDTQYF. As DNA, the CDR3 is TGTGCCAGCCGGGGGGACTACCCCCCAGATACGCAGTATTTT.

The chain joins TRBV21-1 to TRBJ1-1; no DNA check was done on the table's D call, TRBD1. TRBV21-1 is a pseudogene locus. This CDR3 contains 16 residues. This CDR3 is CASSKEGARVDTEAFF. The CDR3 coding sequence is TGTGCCAGCAGCAAAGAAGGAGCCAGGGTGGACACTGAAGCTTTCTTT.

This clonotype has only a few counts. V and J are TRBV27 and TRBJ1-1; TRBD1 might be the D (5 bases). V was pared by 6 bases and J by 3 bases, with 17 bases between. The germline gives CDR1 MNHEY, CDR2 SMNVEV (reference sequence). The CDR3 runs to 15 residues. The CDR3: CASRKSRAGDTEAFF. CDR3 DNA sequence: TGTGCCAGCAGAAAAAGCAGGGCCGGGGACACTGAAGCTTTCTTT.

In DNA, the CDR3 is TGTGCCAGCAGTCGATCCGGGACAGGGAGGGCCGAGACTGAAGCTTTCTTT. Amino acids: CASSRSGTGRAETEAFF. The chain recombines TRBV7-9 with TRBJ1-1; the match to TRBD1 covers 9 bases. The V segment lost 6 bases and the J segment 5 bases; nucleotides outside the gene matches: 16. Per germline, CDR1 SEHNR and CDR2 FQNEAQ (reference sequence). The CDR3 length is 17 residues.

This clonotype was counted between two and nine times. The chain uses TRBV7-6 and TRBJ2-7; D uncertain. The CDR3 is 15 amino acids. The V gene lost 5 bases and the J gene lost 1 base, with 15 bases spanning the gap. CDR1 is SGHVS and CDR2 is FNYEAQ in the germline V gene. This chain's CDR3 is CASSPLGLRSYEQYF. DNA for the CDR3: TGTGCCAGCAGCCCCTTAGGGTTAAGGTCCTACGAGCAGTACTTC.

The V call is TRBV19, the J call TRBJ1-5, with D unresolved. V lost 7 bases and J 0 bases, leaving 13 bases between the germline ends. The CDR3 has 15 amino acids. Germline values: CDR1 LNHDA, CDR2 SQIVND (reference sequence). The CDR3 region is CASTETPSSNQPQHF. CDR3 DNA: TGTGCCAGTACCGAGACACCTTCTAGCAATCAGCCCCAGCATTTT.

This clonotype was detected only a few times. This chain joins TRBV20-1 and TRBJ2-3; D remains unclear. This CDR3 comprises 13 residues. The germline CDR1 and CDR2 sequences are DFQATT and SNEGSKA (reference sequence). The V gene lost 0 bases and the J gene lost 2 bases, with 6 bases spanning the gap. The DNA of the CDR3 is TGCAGTGCTAGAGATCGTGCCACAGATACGCAGTATTTT. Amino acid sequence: CSARDRATDTQYF.

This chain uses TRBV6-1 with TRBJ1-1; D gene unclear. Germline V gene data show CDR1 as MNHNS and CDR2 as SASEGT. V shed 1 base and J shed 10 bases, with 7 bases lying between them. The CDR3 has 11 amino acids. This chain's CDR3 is CASSEGAGAFF. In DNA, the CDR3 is TGTGCCAGCAGTGAAGGGGCAGGAGCTTTCTTT.

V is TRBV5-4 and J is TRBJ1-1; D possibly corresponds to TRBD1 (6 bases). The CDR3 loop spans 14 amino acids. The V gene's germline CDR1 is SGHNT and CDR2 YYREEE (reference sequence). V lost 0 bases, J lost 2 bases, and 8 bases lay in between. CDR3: CASSLDRANTEAFF. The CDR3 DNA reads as TGTGCCAGCAGCTTGGACAGGGCTAACACTGAAGCTTTCTTT.

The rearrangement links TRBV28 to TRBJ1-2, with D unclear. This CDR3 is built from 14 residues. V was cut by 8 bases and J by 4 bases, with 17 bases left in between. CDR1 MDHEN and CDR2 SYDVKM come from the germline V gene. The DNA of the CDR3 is TGTGCCAGCTCCCGCTCGGTGCAGTCCTATGGCTACACCTTC. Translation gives CASSRSVQSYGYTF.